Listed here is a single T cell receptor beta chain. Other DNA sequences from this sample encode an identical CDR3 as well. Sample time point: baseline pretreatment blood. Documented treatment: 15 Gy SBRT to primary tumor, nephrectomy 4 weeks later. Produced via immunoSEQ multiplex PCR; TCRdb's table is partial and in-frame only. Among approximately 100,000 clones listed, 75% to 90% were seen once. The data originate from a study of radiation and T cells in renal cell carcinoma. The overall study: Nephrectomy followed 15 Gy stereotactic body radiation by 4 weeks.

V lost 3 bases, J lost 7 bases, and 13 bases lay in between. The germline gives CDR1 SNHLY, CDR2 FYNNEI. CDR3 length equals 14 residues. The rearrangement uses TRBV2 and TRBJ1-5, with D possibly being TRBD1 (6 bases). This TCR derives from a man in his forties or fifties with renal cell carcinoma. The sample here was blood, taken from a patient whose treatment included radiotherapy and nephrectomy. CDR3 in DNA: TGTGCCAGCAGTGAGCAGGGGCCCAACCAGCCCCAGCATTTT. This translates into CASSEQGPNQPQHF.